This T cell receptor (beta chain) is drawn from a study of blood T cell repertoires in COVID-19. Whole-study context: Both acute and convalescent COVID-19 samples were obtained from the United States, Italy and Spain. Nucleic acid was either cDNA or gDNA, and it came from T cells, B-cell-depleted T cells, or PBMCs.

As handled by the study authors: Nucleated cell counts were estimated from reference gene primer amplification. Libraries were prepared by immunoSEQ multiplex PCR; TCRdb keeps only in-frame clonotypes and omits some of them. V, J and clone size are those of that table, while D and trimming were read from the DNA. The sample shows about 71,000 clones, 88% of them seen only once. The CDR3 covers 14 residues. Germline V gene sequence: CDR1 GTSNPN, CDR2 SVGIG (reference sequence). V was clipped by 0 bases and J by 1 base, with 8 bases between them. J is TRBJ2-3 and V is TRBV30, with a weak D call TRBD2 (7 bases). Sequencing was performed on peripheral blood. The sequence came from a human donor in a cohort sampled during active COVID-19. CDR3 residues: CAWSVGGGTDTQYF. In DNA form, the CDR3 reads TGTGCCTGGAGTGTAGGGGGGGGCACAGATACGCAGTATTTT.